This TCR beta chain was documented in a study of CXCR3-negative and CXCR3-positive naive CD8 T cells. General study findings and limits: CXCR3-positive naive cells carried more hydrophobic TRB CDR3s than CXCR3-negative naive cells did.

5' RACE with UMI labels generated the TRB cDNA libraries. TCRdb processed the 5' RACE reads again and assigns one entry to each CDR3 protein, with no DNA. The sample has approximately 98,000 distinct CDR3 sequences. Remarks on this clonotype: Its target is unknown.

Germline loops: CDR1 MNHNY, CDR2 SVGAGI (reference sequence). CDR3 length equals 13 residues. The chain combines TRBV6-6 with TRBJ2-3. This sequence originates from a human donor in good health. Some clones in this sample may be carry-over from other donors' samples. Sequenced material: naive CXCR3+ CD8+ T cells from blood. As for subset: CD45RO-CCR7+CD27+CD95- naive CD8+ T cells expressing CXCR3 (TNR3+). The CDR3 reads CASSPYSTDTQYF.